These 26 T cell receptor beta chains came from one sample sequenced in a study of glioma-infiltrating T cells. Amplification of TCR alpha and beta CDR3 regions from RNA used iRepertoire nested multiplex PCR. MiXCR was run by TCRdb on the multiplex PCR reads, yielding one entry per CDR3 protein. The profile shows around 120,000 distinct CDR3 sequences, about 25% of them singletons. Sample: glioma tissue, nonneoplastic brain tissue, or PBMCs (not recorded which). The receptors were gathered from a human donor with low-grade glioma or glioblastoma, undergoing nonglioma brain surgery, or in good health (not recorded which).

This clonotype was counted many times. The rearrangement links TRBV10-1 to TRBJ2-3, with 11 bases aligning to TRBD2. Unmatched junction bases numbered 5, after V lost 5 bases and J lost 4 bases. This CDR3 is 15 amino acids long. Germline CDR1 WNHNN, CDR2 SYGVQD (reference sequence). CDR3 DNA: TGCGCCAGCAGTACTAGCGGGGGAGGAGCAGATACGCAGTATTTT. It codes for CASSTSGGGADTQYF.

J is TRBJ2-7 and V is TRBV20-1; D not certain. The V gene lost 6 bases and the J gene lost 4 bases, with 10 bases spanning the gap. This CDR3 has 11 residues. CDR1 DFQATT and CDR2 SNEGSKA come from the germline V gene (reference sequence). In DNA form, the CDR3 reads TGCAGTGCCCGGGCACAGTACGAGCAGTACGTC. Protein: CSARAQYEQYV.

On this clonotype itself: One junction end does not reproduce the germline sequence, and a read error may be involved. The J gene is TRBJ2-2, the V gene TRBV4-1, with D tentatively TRBD1 (5 bases). Germline assignment: CDR1 MGHRA and CDR2 YSYEKL. This CDR3 is 15 amino acids long. Written as DNA, the CDR3 is TGCGCCAGCAGCCTTAGGGGCACGAACAACGGGGAGCTGTTTTTT. Translating gives CASSLRGTNNGELFF.

V is TRBV2 and J is TRBJ2-1; possible D gene TRBD1, 6 bases. The V gene lost 2 bases and the J gene lost 0 bases, with 11 bases spanning the gap. The CDR3 spans 16 residues. Germline CDR1 reads SNHLY; CDR2 reads FYNNEI. CDR3 protein: CASSESETGSYNEQFF. CDR3 nucleotide sequence: TGTGCCAGCAGTGAATCAGAGACAGGCTCCTACAATGAGCAGTTCTTC.

The chain carries TRBV20-1 and TRBJ2-3, with 7 bases lining up with TRBD2. Looked up from germline, CDR1 is DFQATT and CDR2 is SNEGSKA (reference sequence). J was trimmed by 6 bases and V by 6 bases; bases with no gene match: 9. This CDR3 has 13 residues. DNA for the CDR3: TGCAGTGCCAGGCCGGGGAGGGAGGATACGCAGTATTTT. This gives the protein CSARPGREDTQYF.

This clonotype was seen at least ten times. The chain is built from TRBV6-1 and TRBJ1-1; 7 nucleotides match TRBD1. Germline CDR1 MNHNS, CDR2 SASEGT. Germline trimming cut 7 bases from V and 0 bases from J; bases unmatched to any gene: 5. This CDR3 is 14 amino acids long. CDR3 region: CASTRDSMNTEAFF. CDR3 in DNA: TGTGCCAGCACCCGGGACAGCATGAACACTGAAGCTTTCTTT.

This clonotype was found a few times. This rearrangement joins TRBV25-1 to TRBJ1-6; D is possibly TRBD1 (6 bases). Germline CDR1 MGHDK, CDR2 SYGVNS. CDR3 length equals 14 residues. With 4 bases removed from V and 7 bases from J, the gap between germline ends came to 11 bases. The CDR3 here is CASSVPGENSPLHF. CDR3 sequence (DNA): TGTGCCAGCAGTGTACCAGGGGAGAATTCACCCCTCCACTTT.

This clonotype was recorded at least ten times. V usage is TRBV6-1 and J usage is TRBJ1-2; 8 nucleotides align to TRBD1. The germline CDR1 and CDR2 sequences are MNHNS and SASEGT. V lost 2 bases to trimming and J lost 4 bases; unmatched junction nucleotides: 9. The CDR3 spans 16 residues. The DNA of the CDR3 is TGTGCCAGCAGTGAACCGTCCAGGGGGCGAAGCTATGGCTACACCTTC. Translation gives CASSEPSRGRSYGYTF.

This clonotype has ten or more counts. The chain has TRBV6-6 and TRBJ2-2; D gene ambiguous. V was trimmed by 2 bases and J by 3 bases, leaving 10 bases between them. This CDR3 has 15 residues. Germline V gives CDR1 MNHNY, CDR2 SVGAGI (reference sequence). The CDR3 protein is CASSYRLPDTGELFF. The CDR3 region has the DNA TGTGCCAGCAGTTACCGTCTTCCAGACACCGGGGAGCTGTTTTTT.

The sample holds many counts of this clonotype. V and J are TRBV14 and TRBJ1-1; the D gene is possibly TRBD1 (6 bases). V was cut by 10 bases and J by 0 bases, with 15 bases left in between. The length of the CDR3 is 14 residues. Germline V gene data show CDR1 as SGHDN and CDR2 as FVKESK. This CDR3 reads CANSRDTLNTEAFF. In DNA, the CDR3 is TGTGCCAACTCGAGGGACACCCTGAACACTGAAGCTTTCTTT.

This clonotype has a handful of counts. The V gene is TRBV4-1, the J gene TRBJ2-1; 14 bases map to TRBD2. CDR3 length: 16 residues. CDR1 and CDR2 (germline): MGHRA, YSYEKL. V dropped 3 bases and J dropped 12; count of bases not matched to a gene: 10. The CDR3 bases are TGCGCCAGCAGCCAGCAACGGACTAGCGGGGGGTTCGGGCAGTTCTTC. Residues: CASSQQRTSGGFGQFF.

This clonotype was counted between two and nine times. The J gene is TRBJ2-5, the V gene TRBV20-1; D may be TRBD1 or TRBD2 (6 bases each). The germline V gene has CDR1 DFQATT and CDR2 SNEGSKA (reference sequence). V lost 1 base and J 5 bases, leaving 14 bases between the germline ends. CDR3 length: 14 amino acids. CDR3 sequence: CSARAGGPWETQYF. The CDR3 DNA reads TGCAGTGCTAGAGCTGGGGGGCCTTGGGAGACCCAGTACTTC.

This clonotype was counted a single time. Germline is not matched at one junction end, which may reflect a read error. The chain links TRBV2 to TRBJ1-5; no firm D call. This CDR3 is built from 13 residues. Per germline, CDR1 SNHLY and CDR2 FYNNEI. The CDR3 loop reads CASSGRASEPQRF. The CDR3 nucleotides read TGTGCCAGCAGCGGCCGGGCCTCGGAGCCCCAGCGTTTT.

The J gene is TRBJ2-7, the V gene TRBV24-1; D may be TRBD1 or TRBD2 (5 bases each). V shed 0 bases and J shed 3 bases, with 20 bases lying between them. The germline V gene encodes CDR1 KGHDR and CDR2 SFDVKD. The CDR3 consists of 18 residues. The CDR3 is CATSDLRGPTTGVYEQYV. Written as DNA, the CDR3 is TGTGCCACCAGTGATTTGCGGGGACCCACAACCGGGGTCTACGAGCAGTACGTC.

This clonotype was observed a handful of times. The rearrangement joins TRBV12-3 or TRBV12-4 to TRBJ2-3; no reliable D call. V was cut by 7 bases and J by 2 bases, with 10 bases left in between. CDR3 length: 13 amino acids. For the CDR3, the DNA is TGTGCCAGCAACCGGGCCACCACAGATACGCAGTATTTT. Translation: CASNRATTDTQYF.

This clonotype appeared many times. The rearrangement joins TRBV7-8 to TRBJ2-3, with D possibly called TRBD1 or TRBD2 (5 bases each). V was clipped by 2 bases and J by 0 bases, with 12 bases between them. Germline V gives CDR1 SGHVS, CDR2 FQNEAQ. The length of the CDR3 is 16 residues. CDR3 region: CASSLFEGQSTDTQYF. The DNA of the CDR3 is TGTGCCAGCAGCTTATTTGAGGGGCAGAGCACAGATACGCAGTATTTT.

The chain joins TRBV6-4 to TRBJ2-7; 8 bases agree with TRBD1. This CDR3 is 16 amino acids long. The V segment lost 6 bases and the J segment 2 bases; nucleotides outside the gene matches: 12. Germline V gene lookup returns CDR1 MRHNA and CDR2 SNTAGT. CDR3 amino acids: CASSEKTGAFAYEQYV. As DNA, the CDR3 is TGTGCCAGCAGCGAAAAGACAGGGGCGTTCGCCTACGAGCAGTACGTC.

This chain links TRBV5-1 with TRBJ2-5; weak D call: TRBD2 (5 bases). Matching the DNA end better, TRBJ2-1 makes the J call doubtful. Per the germline V gene, CDR1 is SGHRS and CDR2 is YFSETQ. CDR3 size: 13 residues. CDR3 nucleotide sequence: TGCGCCAGCAGGTTCCAGAGCGGCGATGAGCAGTTCTTC. It encodes CASRFQSGDEQFF.

This clonotype has only a few counts. A junction end diverges from the germline sequence, so it may reflect a read error. As DNA, the CDR3 is TGTGCCAGCAGTAAGGACAGGGCCCTATGGCTAGCCTTC. This gives the protein CASSKDRALWLAF. The rearrangement links TRBV2 to TRBJ1-2; 8 bases match TRBD1. This CDR3 is built from 13 residues. Per the germline V gene, CDR1 is SNHLY and CDR2 is FYNNEI.

This clonotype came up a few times. V usage is TRBV10-3 and J usage is TRBJ2-7; either TRBD1 or TRBD2 may supply D (5 bases each). V dropped 3 bases and J dropped 0 bases, with 18 bases sitting between them. The germline V gene has CDR1 ENHRY and CDR2 SYGVKD. CDR3 length: 17 residues. Here the CDR3 DNA reads TGTGCCATCAGTGACCCCCGAGGGGCACCAAGCTCCTACGAGCAGTACGTC. This codes for CAISDPRGAPSSYEQYV.

Remarks on this clonotype: This could be a read error, since a much larger clone is one nucleotide away. The chain carries TRBV27 and TRBJ1-5, with D unresolved. Germline CDR1 is MNHEY and CDR2 is SMNVEV (reference sequence). The CDR3 sequence is 11 residues long. Here the CDR3 reads CVSSDLGPQHF. The CDR3 DNA reads TGTGTCAGCAGTGATTTAGGACCCCAGCATTTT.

This clonotype was seen only a few times. The V and J genes are TRBV24-1 and TRBJ2-1; maybe TRBD1 (5 bases). CDR1 and CDR2 from the germline V gene are KGHDR and SFDVKD. The CDR3 has 12 residues. V was trimmed by 4 bases and J by 7 bases, leaving 7 bases between them. CDR3 residues: CATSDRVNEQFF. The CDR3 DNA sequence: TGTGCCACCAGTGACAGGGTTAATGAGCAGTTCTTC.

In regard to this clonotype: A single base separates this from a much larger clone, so it may be a read error. The chain combines TRBV15 with TRBJ2-3; no clear D gene. CDR1 is LNHNV and CDR2 is YYDKDF in the germline V gene (reference sequence). This CDR3 region has 17 residues. The CDR3 spells CATRRDQSSPSTDTQYF. CDR3 DNA: TGTGCCACCAGAAGAGATCAAAGCAGCCCCAGCACAGATACGCAGTATTTT.

This clonotype was seen a few times. CDR3 nucleotides: TGTGCCAGTAGTCCACCCGACGGATACCTAAACATTCAGTACTTC. Translated: CASSPPDGYLNIQYF. J is TRBJ2-4 and V is TRBV19; no clear D gene. Germline values: CDR1 LNHDA, CDR2 SQIVND (reference sequence). CDR3 size: 15 residues. V gave up 5 bases and J gave up 6 bases, with 17 bases separating them.

In its sample, this clonotype was seen a few times. V is TRBV28 and J is TRBJ2-2, with D possibly matching TRBD1 (5 bases). Trimming stripped 8 bases from V and 5 bases from J, with 21 bases between. CDR3 length: 16 amino acids. Germline assignment: CDR1 MDHEN and CDR2 SYDVKM. DNA for the CDR3: TGTGCCAGCCGCGACAGTTTCCAGGGTGATACCGGGGAGCTGTTTTTT. The encoded protein is CASRDSFQGDTGELFF.

This clonotype was seen only a few times. V usage is TRBV4-1 and J usage is TRBJ2-2, with 9 bases aligning to TRBD2. CDR1 and CDR2 from the germline V gene are MGHRA and YSYEKL. This CDR3 is 17 amino acids long. V was clipped by 4 bases and J by 5 bases; unmatched bases: 11. CDR3 loop: CASSPSSRGGRTGELFF. In DNA form, the CDR3 reads TGCGCCAGCAGCCCCAGCTCGCGGGGGGGACGAACCGGGGAGCTGTTTTTT.